This T cell receptor (beta chain) was recovered during a study of T cells after yellow fever vaccination. Study-wide background: Those fractions that held only low numbers of cells were prepared using the SMART-Seq v4 Ultra Low Input RNA kit. Findings and limits, study-wide: Though it reached lower strength, the secondary response hit its peak faster, day 5 versus 15. High-abundance clonotypes from the bulk population could contaminate FACS-sorted repertoires.

The CDR3 covers 13 residues. Germline V gene lookup returns CDR1 MNHEY and CDR2 SVGAGI. The ends were cut back, 6 bases at V and 6 bases at J, with 13 bases in the middle. The authors made TCR cDNA by 5'RACE template switching, adding a universal primer site and UMIs. TCRdb processed the 5' RACE reads anew with MiXCR; each CDR3 protein has one entry. The table shows 250,000 to 350,000 distinct CDR3 sequences, with 8.7% occurring only once. This clonotype was counted many times. Its specificity is not known. The rearrangement uses TRBV6-5 and TRBJ2-3; maybe TRBD2 (6 bases). The sequence was collected from a man aged 18 to 29 who received the YFV17D yellow fever vaccine. This specimen was CD4+ T cells sorted from PBMCs, taken 5 days after the yellow fever booster vaccination. In DNA, the CDR3 is TGTGCCAGCAGGCTCTACCGGGGGGATACGCAGTATTTT. Its translation is CASRLYRGDTQYF.